This section outlines one TCR beta chain sequence together with its context. The sample originates from a study of blood T cell repertoires in COVID-19. In the study overall: The samples span acute and convalescent COVID-19 from the United States, Italy and Spain. The analysed material was cDNA or gDNA that came from T cells, B-cell-depleted T cells, or PBMCs.

Per the germline V gene, CDR1 is MNHEY and CDR2 is SVGEGT. The CDR3 totals 16 residues. Losses at the gene ends were 0 bases for V and 5 bases for J; bases not matched to a gene: 4. Original analysis: Amplification with reference gene primers provided the estimates of nucleated cell counts. Data came from immunoSEQ multiplex PCR; TCRdb stores just in-frame clones and leaves some out. V and J calls plus clone size are reproduced from that table; the DNA served to infer D and trimming. The sample contains 40,000 to 55,000 clones, around 79% of which appear only once. The sample consisted of peripheral blood. The receptor comes from a human donor in a cohort sampled during active COVID-19. V is TRBV6-2 or TRBV6-3 and J is TRBJ2-2, with TRBD2 matching over 9 bases. CDR3 region: CASSYSAGGRTGELFF. The CDR3 bases are TGTGCCAGCAGTTACTCGGCGGGGGGGAGGACCGGGGAGCTGTTTTTT.